A single sample is the source of the 3 T cell receptor beta chains below, sequenced in a study of CD8+CD57+ T cells in acquired aplastic anemia. The authors sequenced patients whose flow cytometry had shown CD8+CD57+ cell expansion. Genomic DNA was employed as the template in profiling TCR beta VDJ and CDR3. One entry per CDR3 protein, called by TCRdb with MiXCR from the reads. Of 250,000 or so distinct CDR3 sequences in the sample, around half were seen once. Sequencing was carried out using sorted CD4+, CD8+, or CD8+CD57+ T cells (not recorded which) from PBMCs. All receptors derive from a human donor with aplastic anemia.

Concerning this clonotype itself: A much larger clone differs from this one at a single base, so this may be a read error. CDR3 loop: CASSSILGGRHEQYF. The CDR3 region has the DNA TGTGCCAGCAGCTCCATACTAGGGGGCCGCCACGAGCAGTACTTC. This chain connects TRBV11-2 to TRBJ2-7, with 7 positions matching TRBD1. CDR1 and CDR2 (germline): SGHAT, FQNNGV. Trimming took 4 bases from V and 5 from J; bases not matched to a gene: 11. The CDR3 loop spans 15 amino acids.

The V call is TRBV29-1, the J call TRBJ2-1; D is uncertain. The CDR3 has 12 residues. Germline V gene sequence: CDR1 SQVTM, CDR2 ANQGSEA. Trimming took off 8 bases at V and 4 bases at J, with 12 bases between the two ends. The CDR3: CSSSNLYNEQFF. The CDR3 nucleotides are TGCAGCAGTTCAAACTTATACAATGAGCAGTTCTTC.

The chain combines TRBV6-4 with TRBJ2-1; the match to TRBD2 covers 13 bases. The V gene's germline CDR1 is MRHNA and CDR2 SNTAGT. This CDR3 comprises 13 residues. J lost 10 bases, V lost 4 bases, and 1 base had no gene match. CDR3 residues: CASSVTSGGEQFF. In nucleotides, the CDR3 is TGTGCCAGCAGTGTGACTAGCGGGGGGGAGCAGTTCTTC.